The entry below gives a single TCR beta chain sequence along with its context. Which antigen it targets is not known. Each CD8+ T cell subset was flow-sorted in triplicate, with under 350,000 cells per subset placed directly into RLT lysis buffer. To exclude memory contaminants, naive CD8+ T cells were stringently defined as CD45RO-CCR7+CD27+CD95-. Peripheral blood mononuclear cells were isolated from buffy coats using standard density gradient centrifugation. A FACSAria III was used to flow-sort naive CD8+ T cells into CXCR3-negative and CXCR3-positive populations. An RNeasy Mini Kit was used to extract total RNA from the sorted cells. This record belongs to a study of CXCR3-negative and CXCR3-positive naive CD8 T cells (dated 2019 in TCRdb). Notes on the research overall: Some 130 million TRB reads were obtained in total, roughly 1.5 +/- 0.3 million reads per library. Diversity and physicochemical repertoire analyses covered 11 donors pooled from two independent experiments. TRBV-TRBJ cluster analysis included naive subsets from about 5 donors and memory cells from 3 donors.

For sequencing, a NextSeq 550 was employed. The Human TCR Profiling Kit (MiLaboratory) was used to prepare UMI-labeled 5' RACE TRB cDNA libraries. The full amount of extracted RNA was used for cDNA synthesis, and the full amount of resulting cDNA was used for PCR amplification. The libraries were made side by side, with each library going through the same number of PCR cycles. Per the source publication's procedure: With a minimum of two reads required per UMI, MIGEC and MiXCR pulled out about 50,000 +/- 10,000 unique UMI-labeled TRB cDNA molecules from each library. Each library averaged around 40,000 +/- 10,000 functional in-frame TRB CDR3 nucleotide clonotypes without stop codons. After downsampling to 5000 UMI-labeled TRB molecules per sample, diversity metrics, including normalized Shannon-Wiener and Chao1, were computed in VDJtools. For the central five CDR3 residues, VDJtools calculated physicochemical properties weighted by clonotype size, namely interaction energy, strength, volume and Kidera factor 4. The reads underwent TCRdb reprocessing, giving one record for each CDR3 protein sequence and no DNA. In this record, the V and J calls reflect TCRdb's handling and not the investigators' own analysis. The table for this sample records roughly 130,000 distinct CDR3 sequences. Of the sample, 0.59% falls within the top ten clones.

Broad study findings and their caveats: Similar TRBV-TRBJ usage was shown by naive CXCR3-negative and CXCR3-positive cells from the same donor, whereas distinct patterns were shown by memory cells. Repertoire diversity was comparably high in both naive subsets but much lower in memory CD8+ T cells. Compared with CXCR3-negative naive cells, CXCR3-positive naive cells had TRB CDR3s with higher hydrophobicity (lower Kidera factor 4), lower energy, and higher strength and volume indices. Because surface CD5, which has been linked to self-reactivity in mice, was comparable between naive subsets, TCR interaction strength was also inferred from TRB CDR3 physicochemical properties. Freshly isolated PBMCs were used for most assays because CXCR3 expression partially decreased after cryopreservation.

The clonotype originates from a human donor in good health. Some clones in this sample may be carry-over from other donors' samples. The sample comprised naive CXCR3+ CD8+ T cells from blood. What the cell subset or site label conveys for this sample: CD45RO-CCR7+CD27+CD95- naive CD8+ T cells expressing CXCR3 (TNR3+).

The CDR3 protein: CASKLAGGSDTQYF. The rearranged chain carries TRBV5-4 and TRBJ2-3; there is no DNA to check the TCRdb D call of TRBD2. From cysteine to phenylalanine, the CDR3 is 14 amino acids long. The DNA sequence is not available. CDR1 and CDR2 were assigned from the germline V gene (reference sequence) as SGHNT and YYREEE.